The 26 T cell receptor beta chains listed next were all sequenced from one sample in a study of T cells expressing NK-cell markers. TCRdb processed the 5' RACE reads again and assigns one entry to each CDR3 protein, with no DNA. There are roughly 180,000 distinct CDR3 sequences in the sample, with about 18% held by the top ten. Sequencing was done on a sample of blood T cells: a sorted CD56 or NKG2C T cell subset, CD4+ or CD8+ T cells, or bulk PBMC T cells (not recorded which). The receptor source for this set is a woman aged 18 to 75 in good health.

The chain combines TRBV7-3 with TRBJ2-7. The CDR3 runs 13 residues. Germline-derived CDR1 and CDR2 are SGHTA and FQGTGA. The CDR3 here is CASSLKSNYEQYF. The complete variable domain, with remaining parts taken from reference TRBV7-3 and TRBJ2-7, reads GAGVSQTPSNKVTEKGKYVELRCDPISGHTALYWYRQSLGQGPEFLIYFQGTGAADDSGLPNDRFFAVRPEGSVSTLKIQRTERGDSAVYLCASSLKSNYEQYFGPGTRLTVT.

The chain carries TRBV5-4 and TRBJ2-3; TCRdb's D call, TRBD1, is unchecked because there is no DNA. Germline loops: CDR1 SGHNT, CDR2 YYREEE (reference sequence). This CDR3 is 14 amino acids long. This CDR3 reads CASSSPGTTDTQYF. Full variable domain (rest looked up from reference TRBV5-4 and TRBJ2-3): ETGVTQSPTHLIKTRGQQVTLRCSSQSGHNTVSWYQQALGQGPQFIFQYYREEENGRGNFPPRFSGLQFPNYSSELNVNALELDDSALYLCASSSPGTTDTQYFGPGTRLTVL.

V and J are TRBV3-1 and TRBJ2-3; the TCRdb call, TRBD2, lacks DNA for checking. Germline CDR1 LGHDT, CDR2 YNNKEL (reference sequence). The CDR3 runs 15 residues. The CDR3 here is CASSRWTSEADTQYF.

The chain is built from TRBV4-1 and TRBJ2-3; as DNA is missing, the TRBD1 call by TCRdb cannot be tested. Germline V gene lookup returns CDR1 MGHRA and CDR2 YSYEKL. The length of the CDR3 is 18 residues. The CDR3 is CASSRVPGSDSGTDTQYF.

CDR3 amino acids: CASSYILGGELFF. The chain employs TRBV6-5 and TRBJ2-2. CDR3 size: 13 residues. Germline V gene sequence: CDR1 MNHEY, CDR2 SVGAGI.

The V gene is TRBV28, the J gene TRBJ2-1; TCRdb's D call, TRBD1, is unchecked because there is no DNA. The CDR3 extends over 14 amino acids. Germline V gene lookup returns CDR1 MDHEN and CDR2 SYDVKM. CDR3 region: CASSPSDRYNEQFF.

This chain links TRBV20-1 with TRBJ2-2; TCRdb's D gene call, TRBD1, goes unchecked for lack of DNA. The CDR3 totals 16 residues. From germline, CDR1 is DFQATT and CDR2 SNEGSKA (reference sequence). The CDR3 reads CSARPPLGRNTGELFF.

The chain employs TRBV4-1 and TRBJ2-1; as DNA is missing, the TRBD2 call by TCRdb cannot be tested. Germline CDR1 and CDR2: MGHRA and YSYEKL. CDR3 length: 17 residues. This CDR3 reads CASTQVFRTSSLNEQFF.

The V call is TRBV3-1, the J call TRBJ2-3; TCRdb lists TRBD1, though no DNA is available to test this call. Germline CDR1 LGHDT, CDR2 YNNKEL (reference sequence). CDR3 length: 17 amino acids. The chain's CDR3 is CASSQRNDRGLTDTQYF.

The V gene is TRBV5-1, the J gene TRBJ1-3; TCRdb returns TRBD1, unconfirmable since there is no DNA. The CDR3 runs 14 residues. CDR1 is SGHRS and CDR2 is YFSETQ in the germline V gene. The chain's CDR3 is CASSDQGTGNTIYF.

This chain links TRBV2 with TRBJ2-3; TCRdb picks TRBD2, but there is no DNA to check that call. The germline gives CDR1 SNHLY, CDR2 FYNNEI. This CDR3 has 16 residues. Here the CDR3 reads CASSLPGVAGTDTQYF.

The gene calls are TRBV12-5 and TRBJ1-5. Germline assignment: CDR1 LGHNT and CDR2 FRNRAP. There are 13 residues in the CDR3. CDR3 protein: CASGFEQLQPQHF.

The V gene is TRBV3-1, the J gene TRBJ2-1; there is no DNA to check the TCRdb D call of TRBD1. CDR1 is LGHDT and CDR2 is YNNKEL in the germline V gene (reference sequence). The CDR3 is made up of 16 amino acids. CDR3 region: CASSLQGGPIYNEQFF.

The J gene is TRBJ1-1, the V gene TRBV6-5. The CDR3 length is 14 residues. Germline V gene sequence: CDR1 MNHEY, CDR2 SVGAGI. The CDR3 protein is CASSFRKTNTEAFF.

This chain connects TRBV7-7 to TRBJ2-5; TCRdb lists TRBD2, though no DNA is available to test this call. This CDR3 spans 14 amino acids. Germline lookup yields CDR1 SSHAT and CDR2 FNYEAQ (reference sequence). This CDR3 reads CASSPAGLQETQYF. Full variable domain (rest looked up from reference TRBV7-7 and TRBJ2-5): GAGVSQSPRYKVTKRGQDVTLRCDPISSHATLYWYQQALGQGPEFLTYFNYEAQPDKSGLPSDRFSAERPEGSISTLTIQRTEQRDSAMYRCASSPAGLQETQYFGPGTRLLVL.

The chain uses TRBV29-1 and TRBJ1-4; TCRdb designates TRBD1, a call that cannot be tested without DNA. Germline assignment: CDR1 SQVTM and CDR2 ANQGSEA. CDR3 length: 14 residues. Here the CDR3 reads CSAGDTGSGEKLFF.

The V and J genes are TRBV12-3 or TRBV12-4 and TRBJ2-5; absent DNA, TCRdb's TRBD2 call cannot be checked. CDR3 length equals 16 residues. The CDR3 spells CASSQGLAGGQETQYF.

The rearrangement links TRBV20-1 to TRBJ2-2. The CDR3 consists of 14 residues. CDR1 is DFQATT and CDR2 is SNEGSKA in the germline V gene (reference sequence). The CDR3 loop reads CSASWTPNTGELFF.

The V call is TRBV12-3 or TRBV12-4, the J call TRBJ2-7; TCRdb returns TRBD2, unconfirmable since there is no DNA. The CDR3 length is 15 residues. CDR3 sequence: CASRKGLAGTYEQYF.

The V gene is TRBV5-1, the J gene TRBJ2-5; TCRdb lists TRBD1, though no DNA is available to test this call. There are 15 residues in the CDR3. Germline values: CDR1 SGHRS, CDR2 YFSETQ. This chain's CDR3 is CASSLGMGVLETQYF.

V is TRBV12-3 or TRBV12-4 and J is TRBJ2-3; TCRdb's D call, TRBD2, is unchecked because there is no DNA. The CDR3 is 19 residues long. The CDR3 region is CASSFLGLAGVGRTDTQYF.

V and J are TRBV20-1 and TRBJ2-1; TCRdb reports TRBD1, a call that lacks DNA to check it against. This CDR3 contains 15 residues. Germline CDR1 DFQATT, CDR2 SNEGSKA (reference sequence). CDR3 in amino acids: CSATLWDRAMVEQFF.

The chain combines TRBV11-2 with TRBJ2-1; the TCRdb D gene call, TRBD2, has no DNA to confirm it. This CDR3 is 15 amino acids long. The germline V gene has CDR1 SGHAT and CDR2 FQNNGV. CDR3 sequence: CASRRPGLPRYEQFF.

This chain uses TRBV12-3 or TRBV12-4 with TRBJ2-3; TCRdb names TRBD2, which stays unverified in the absence of DNA. This CDR3 comprises 13 residues. The CDR3 loop reads CASRAGNTDTQYF.

The V call is TRBV28, the J call TRBJ1-3; the TCRdb call, TRBD1, lacks DNA for checking. The length of the CDR3 is 15 residues. The germline CDR1 and CDR2 sequences are MDHEN and SYDVKM. CDR3: CASSRQGISGNTIYF.

The V gene is TRBV30, the J gene TRBJ1-1. In germline, CDR1 is GTSNPN, CDR2 SVGIG (reference sequence). The CDR3 sequence is 14 residues long. The CDR3 sequence is CAWEYRVTRTEAFF.